This T cell receptor (beta chain) came from a study of cytomegalovirus exposure and HLA in healthy donors. These donors, healthy bone marrow donors, were studied. Study-level results: In the analysis, some V segments, TRBV6-2 and TRBV6-3 included, were excluded as indistinguishable. Researchers counted roughly 150 TCR beta chains as cytomegalovirus-associated. HLA restriction was apparent for most CMV-associated TCR beta chains in a later analysis.

It was with 60 Vbeta and 13 Jbeta primers that the PCR ran. Using immunoSEQ multiplex PCR, the repertoire was profiled, and TCRdb retains in-frame clones only, with some absent. The sample shows 140,000 to 150,000 clones, 61% of them seen only once. This CDR3 is built from 17 residues. Trimming cost V 3 bases and J 1 base, with 18 bases left between them. The V gene's germline CDR1 is SGHVS and CDR2 FQNEAQ. To note about this clone: What it recognizes is unknown.

The sample consisted of PBMCs. This chain links TRBV7-8 with TRBJ1-1; perhaps TRBD1 as D (6 bases). This receptor was identified in a male donor in good health and CMV-seronegative. CDR3 loop: CASSLVWGPMGNTEAFF. CDR3 DNA: TGTGCCAGCAGCTTGGTGTGGGGGCCCATGGGGAACACTGAAGCTTTCTTT. The full variable domain, with the rest looked up from reference TRBV7-8 and TRBJ1-1, is GAGVSQSPRYKVAKRGQDVALRCDPISGHVSLFWYQQALGQGPEFLTYFQNEAQLDKSGLPSDRFFAERPEGSVSTLKIQRTQQEDSAVYLCASSLVWGPMGNTEAFFGQGTRLTVV.